The rows below give T cell receptor beta chains drawn from one sample of a study of blood T cell repertoires in COVID-19. Some clones are missing from TCRdb's copy, which holds only in-frame ones; the method was immunoSEQ multiplex PCR. The sample holds more than 150,000 clones, around nine tenths seen once. The sequenced sample was peripheral blood. The receptors stem from a woman under 30 who had recovered from COVID-19. The CDR3 runs from the conserved cysteine through the conserved F or W. Each record gives: clone size, D gene, J gene, V gene, CDR3 length, CDR3 DNA, CDR3 protein. D genes are given only for firm matches. The listing skips clone size in some rows; elsewhere it reads once, few, many or a size class.

>NA|TRBD1|TRBJ2-5|TRBV23-1|13
TGCGCCAGCGGGACAGGGGAAGACGAGACCCAGTACTTC
CASGTGEDETQYF
>NA|NA|TRBJ2-2|TRBV4-3|14
TGCGCCAGCAGCCAAGCTCAGTCGTCCGGGGAGCTGTTTTTT
CASSQAQSSGELFF
>few|NA|TRBJ1-3|TRBV12-3/TRBV12-4|12
TGTGCCAGCAGTTTAAAGGGGGACACCATATATTTT
CASSLKGDTIYF
>NA|NA|TRBJ2-1|TRBV6-2/TRBV6-3|15
TGTGCCAGCAGGCCTAGCGCTCCCTCCTACAATGAGCAGTTCTTC
CASRPSAPSYNEQFF
>NA|TRBD2|TRBJ2-1|TRBV4-2|12
TGTGCCAGCCAAGCGGGAGAACGGTCGCAGTTCTTC
CASQAGERSQFF
>NA|TRBD2|TRBJ2-5|TRBV7-2|18
TGTGCCAGCAGCCTGTTGACTAGCGGGAGGCCCTACCGCGGGACCCAGTACTTC
CASSLLTSGRPYRGTQYF
>NA|TRBD2|TRBJ2-1|TRBV7-3|15
TGTGCCAGCAGCACCAGCGGGGGGGCCTACAATGAGCAGTTCTTC
CASSTSGGAYNEQFF
>few|NA|TRBJ1-3|TRBV19|15
TGTGCCAGTAGTATCTTTTCGGGGTCTGGAAACACCATATATTTT
CASSIFSGSGNTIYF
>NA|NA|TRBJ2-3|TRBV11-2|16
TGTGCCAGCAGCGCCTTAGGGGCGGGACCCACAGATACGCAGTATTTT
CASSALGAGPTDTQYF
>NA|NA|TRBJ1-5|TRBV6-5|14
TGTGCCAGCAGTTACGGGCGGGGCAATCAGCCCCAGCATTTT
CASSYGRGNQPQHF
>NA|NA|TRBJ1-6|TRBV5-5|14
TGTGCCAGTTGTACGGGGGGGAATAATTCACCCCTCCACTTT
CASCTGGNNSPLHF
>NA|TRBD2|TRBJ2-1|TRBV3-1/TRBV3-2|16
TGTGCCAGCAGCCGAAAACTAGCGGGGGGCAACAATGAGCAGTTCTTC
CASSRKLAGGNNEQFF
>NA|NA|TRBJ2-3|TRBV6-2/TRBV6-3|13
TGTGCCAGCAGTCAGGACTATCCAGATACGCAGTATTTT
CASSQDYPDTQYF
>NA|NA|TRBJ2-2|TRBV5-1|15
TGCGCCAGCATGGGGGGGGCGCTGGACACCGGGGAGCTGTTTTTT
CASMGGALDTGELFF
>NA|TRBD1|TRBJ2-5|TRBV27|13
TGTGCCAGCAGTACAGGGGGCCAAGAGACCCAGTACTTC
CASSTGGQETQYF
>once|TRBD1|TRBJ1-1|TRBV12-3/TRBV12-4|13
TGTGCCAGCAGGGACAGGGAGGTGGCTGAAGCTTTCTTT
CASRDREVAEAFF
>NA|NA|TRBJ1-5|TRBV5-6|13
TGTGCCAGCAGCAGGGGCCCAGGTCAGCCCCAGCATTTT
CASSRGPGQPQHF
>NA|NA|TRBJ2-1|TRBV24-1|14
TGTGCCACCAGTGATTCTATATTGCGGGATGAGCAGTTCTTC
CATSDSILRDEQFF
>few|TRBD2|TRBJ2-5|TRBV7-6|16
TGTGCCAGCAGCTTAGTGGGACTAGCGGGAGAAGAGACCCAGTACTTC
CASSLVGLAGEETQYF
>NA|NA|TRBJ2-7|TRBV5-4|13
TGTGCCAGCAGCCAGGCGGGAACCTACGAGCAGTACTTC
CASSQAGTYEQYF
>once|NA|TRBJ1-1|TRBV5-3|14
TGTGCCAGAAGCTCCCGGGGGGGGCCAACTGAAGCTTTCTTT
CARSSRGGPTEAFF
>NA|TRBD1|TRBJ2-7|TRBV4-1|14
TGCGCCAGCAGCCAGGACACAGGGGGCCGCGAGCAGTACTTC
CASSQDTGGREQYF
>NA|TRBD1|TRBJ2-7|TRBV27|15
TGTGCCAGCAGTTTAAGTGACAGGGGAGAGTACGAGCAGTACTTC
CASSLSDRGEYEQYF
>NA|TRBD1|TRBJ1-4|TRBV3-1/TRBV3-2|14
TGTGCCAGCAGCCGCCGACAGGGAACGGAAAAACTGTTTTTT
CASSRRQGTEKLFF
>NA|NA|TRBJ2-3|TRBV21-1|22
TGTGCCAGCAGCAAAGGTCTAGCGGGAGGGCTCTGGTCGAATTCTAGCACAGATACGCAGTATTTT
CASSKGLAGGLWSNSSTDTQYF
>NA|NA|TRBJ1-5|TRBV19|13
TGTGCCAGTGCTATATCTAGCAATCAGCCCCAGCATTTT
CASAISSNQPQHF
>NA|TRBD1|TRBJ2-1|TRBV14|18
TGTGCCAGCAGCACCCTTCCACCCCGGGACAGGGTTGTCAATGAGCAGTTCTTC
CASSTLPPRDRVVNEQFF
>NA|NA|TRBJ1-5|TRBV12-3/TRBV12-4|13
TGTGCCAGCAGTCTTACAGGAGATCAGCCCCAGCATTTT
CASSLTGDQPQHF
>NA|NA|TRBJ1-2|TRBV11-2|15
TGTGCCAGCAGCCCAATCTCCAGGGATAAATATGGCTACACCTTC
CASSPISRDKYGYTF
>NA|TRBD1|TRBJ1-6|TRBV5-4|16
TGTGCCAGCAGCTTCTGGACAGGGCCTTCGGATTCACCCCTCCACTTT
CASSFWTGPSDSPLHF
>few|NA|TRBJ2-3|TRBV4-3|15
TGCGCCAGCAGCCGAGGCCAGGGGACGTCAGATACGCAGTATTTT
CASSRGQGTSDTQYF
>once|TRBD2|TRBJ2-3|TRBV4-2|17
TGTGCCAGCAGCCAAGATTGGGGCGGGGGTAGCACAGATACGCAGTATTTT
CASSQDWGGGSTDTQYF
>NA|TRBD1|TRBJ1-3|TRBV6-5|15
TGTGCCAGCAGTTCTCTCAGACAGGGAGGAAACACCATATATTTT
CASSSLRQGGNTIYF
>NA|NA|TRBJ1-1|TRBV7-9|13
TGTGCCAGCAGCTTAGGAACAGGAACTGAAGCTTTCTTT
CASSLGTGTEAFF
>NA|TRBD1|TRBJ2-2|TRBV18|16
TGTGCCAGCTCACCACCCCGGGACAGGGACACCGGGGAGCTGTTTTTT
CASSPPRDRDTGELFF
>NA|NA|TRBJ2-1|TRBV18|13
TGTGCCAGCTCAGGAGCAGGGGCTCCTGAGCAGTTCTTC
CASSGAGAPEQFF
>NA|NA|TRBJ2-2|TRBV6-5|14
TGTGCCAGCAGTTACTCCCAGGGAACCGGGGAGCTGTTTTTT
CASSYSQGTGELFF
>NA|TRBD2|TRBJ2-3|TRBV7-3|17
TGTGCCAGCAGCTTAGGGACTAGCGGGAGGGCCGGTTATACGCAGTATTTT
CASSLGTSGRAGYTQYF
>NA|TRBD2|TRBJ2-2|TRBV30|15
TGTGCCTGGAGGACTAGCGGGGCTAACACCGGGGAGCTGTTTTTT
CAWRTSGANTGELFF
>NA|NA|TRBJ2-1|TRBV24-1|15
TGTGCCACCAGTGATGTAACAGGGACATACAATGAGCAGTTCTTC
CATSDVTGTYNEQFF
>NA|NA|TRBJ2-5|TRBV6-2/TRBV6-3|14
TGTGCCAGCAGTTACTCGGGGCTTCAAGAGACCCAGTACTTC
CASSYSGLQETQYF
>NA|TRBD2|TRBJ2-1|TRBV9|17
TGTGCCAGCAGCAAGACTAGCGGGGGGGCCAGGTACAATGAGCAGTTCTTC
CASSKTSGGARYNEQFF
>NA|TRBD1|TRBJ1-1|TRBV5-4|15
TGTGCCAGCAGCTCCTGGGGACAGAAGAACACTGAAGCTTTCTTT
CASSSWGQKNTEAFF
>few|NA|TRBJ2-7|TRBV7-9|16
TGTGCCAGCAGCTTAAACGTCCGCAGTCAGGTGGACGAGCAGTACTTC
CASSLNVRSQVDEQYF
>NA|TRBD2|TRBJ2-5|TRBV18|16
TGTGCCAGCTCACGGACCCTAGCGGACACGGGAGAGACCCAGTACTTC
CASSRTLADTGETQYF
>NA|NA|TRBJ1-6|TRBV6-2/TRBV6-3|16
TGTGCCAGCAGTATCGCAGGAATCAGCTATAATTCACCCCTCCACTTT
CASSIAGISYNSPLHF
>NA|NA|TRBJ1-1|TRBV10-3|12
TGTGCCATCAGTGAGTCGACGGAGGAAGCTTTCTTT
CAISESTEEAFF
>NA|TRBD1|TRBJ2-5|TRBV7-2|15
TGTGCCAGCAGCCTAACAGGGGGCCTCGGAGAGACCCAGTACTTC
CASSLTGGLGETQYF
>medium-sized|NA|TRBJ2-1|TRBV7-3|15
TGTGCCAGCAGCTTAAGTGGGAGCCCCTACAATGAGCAGTTCTTC
CASSLSGSPYNEQFF
>NA|TRBD1|TRBJ2-7|TRBV5-4|18
TGTGCCAGCAGCTTGGGTGGGACAGGGGGCTTACGATTCTACGAGCAGTACTTC
CASSLGGTGGLRFYEQYF
>NA|NA|TRBJ2-3|TRBV1|17
TGCACCAGCAGCCAAAGTTGGGGCCTAGCGGGACAAGATACGCAGTATTTT
CTSSQSWGLAGQDTQYF
>NA|NA|TRBJ1-2|TRBV5-1|15
TGCGCCAGCAGCTTGTATGGGGAGGGGAACTATGGCTACACCTTC
CASSLYGEGNYGYTF
>NA|TRBD1|TRBJ2-7|TRBV6-1|17
TGTGCCAGCAGTGAAGGACAGGGCCCCCCCTACTACTACGAGCAGTACTTC
CASSEGQGPPYYYEQYF
>NA|NA|TRBJ1-5|TRBV27|14
TGTGCCAGCAGTCCGACAGTGGGGTATCAGCCCCAGCATTTT
CASSPTVGYQPQHF
>NA|NA|TRBJ2-3|TRBV6-2/TRBV6-3|14
TGTGCCAGCAGTTACGGCCTAGGCACAGATACGCAGTATTTT
CASSYGLGTDTQYF
>NA|NA|TRBJ2-1|TRBV25-1|13
TGTGCCAGCAGTGAATATGCGGGCAATGAGCAGTTCTTC
CASSEYAGNEQFF
>NA|TRBD2|TRBJ2-6|TRBV11-3|12
TGTGCCAGCAGCCCGGGGACTAGCTATCTGACTTTC
CASSPGTSYLTF